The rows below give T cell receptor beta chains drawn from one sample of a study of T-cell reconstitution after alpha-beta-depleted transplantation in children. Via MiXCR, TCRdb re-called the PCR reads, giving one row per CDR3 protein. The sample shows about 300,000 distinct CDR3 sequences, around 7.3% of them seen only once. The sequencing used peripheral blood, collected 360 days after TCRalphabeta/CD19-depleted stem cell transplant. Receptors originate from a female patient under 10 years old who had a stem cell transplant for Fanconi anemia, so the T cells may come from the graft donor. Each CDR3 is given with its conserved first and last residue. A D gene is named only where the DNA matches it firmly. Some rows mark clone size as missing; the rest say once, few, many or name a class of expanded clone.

CDR3nt: TGTGCCACCAGCAGGCGATATGGACAGGGGGCTACTGAAGCTTTCTTT; CDR3aa: CATSRRYGQGATEAFF; v_gene: TRBV15; d_gene: TRBD1; abundance: few; j_gene: TRBJ1-1
CDR3nt: TGCGCCAGCAGAAGGGGCGGTTCACCCCTCCACTTT; CDR3aa: CASRRGGSPLHF; v_gene: TRBV5-1; d_gene: NA; abundance: many; j_gene: TRBJ1-6
CDR3nt: TGCAGTGCTGACGACCTCTGGACAGCCACGACCCAGCCCCAGCATTTT; CDR3aa: CSADDLWTATTQPQHF; v_gene: TRBV20-1; d_gene: NA; abundance: NA; j_gene: TRBJ1-5
CDR3nt: TGTGCCAGCAGCTTAGTAGGGACGGGAGGCTACACCTTC; CDR3aa: CASSLVGTGGYTF; v_gene: TRBV7-2; d_gene: NA; abundance: few; j_gene: TRBJ1-2
CDR3nt: TGTGCCAGCAGTTCACCTGGGGTAGTGACTGAAGCTTTCTTT; CDR3aa: CASSSPGVVTEAFF; v_gene: TRBV6-5; d_gene: NA; abundance: few; j_gene: TRBJ1-1
CDR3nt: TGCGCCAGCAGCCAAGACCTACAGGGGCAGCCTCAAGAGACCCAGTACTTC; CDR3aa: CASSQDLQGQPQETQYF; v_gene: TRBV4-3; d_gene: TRBD1; abundance: few; j_gene: TRBJ2-5
CDR3nt: TGTGCCAGCAGTCGCGGACTAGCGGGGGGAGAGACCCAGTACTTC; CDR3aa: CASSRGLAGGETQYF; v_gene: TRBV12-3/TRBV12-4; d_gene: TRBD2; abundance: few; j_gene: TRBJ2-5
CDR3nt: TGTGCCAGCAGTGAAGTTGTTTGGGGGGGAGAGACCCAGTACTTC; CDR3aa: CASSEVVWGGETQYF; v_gene: TRBV6-1; d_gene: TRBD2; abundance: few; j_gene: TRBJ2-5
CDR3nt: TGTGCCAGCAGTTTAACCAGAGGAGGGTCCGAGCAGTACTTC; CDR3aa: CASSLTRGGSEQYF; v_gene: TRBV27; d_gene: NA; abundance: many; j_gene: TRBJ2-7
CDR3nt: TGTGCCAGCAGCTTGAGCCGGGAGGGCGATACGCAGTATTTT; CDR3aa: CASSLSREGDTQYF; v_gene: TRBV7-2; d_gene: TRBD2; abundance: many; j_gene: TRBJ2-3